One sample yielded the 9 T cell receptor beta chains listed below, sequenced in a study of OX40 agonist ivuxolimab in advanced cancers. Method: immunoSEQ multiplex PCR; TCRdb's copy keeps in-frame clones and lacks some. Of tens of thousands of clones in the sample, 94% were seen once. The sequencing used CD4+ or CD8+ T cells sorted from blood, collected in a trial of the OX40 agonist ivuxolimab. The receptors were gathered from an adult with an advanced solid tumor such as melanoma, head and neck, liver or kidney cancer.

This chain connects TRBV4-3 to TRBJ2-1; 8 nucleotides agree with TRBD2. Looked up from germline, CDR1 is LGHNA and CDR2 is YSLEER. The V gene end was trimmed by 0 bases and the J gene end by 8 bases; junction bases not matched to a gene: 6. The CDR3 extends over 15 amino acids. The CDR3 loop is CASSQDSAGADEQFF. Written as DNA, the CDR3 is TGCGCCAGCAGCCAAGATTCAGCGGGGGCCGATGAGCAGTTCTTC.

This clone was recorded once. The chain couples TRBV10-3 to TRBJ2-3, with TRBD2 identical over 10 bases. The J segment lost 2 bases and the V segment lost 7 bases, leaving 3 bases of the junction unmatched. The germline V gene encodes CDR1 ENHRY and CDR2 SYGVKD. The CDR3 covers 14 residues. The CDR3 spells CAITSGGVTDTQYF. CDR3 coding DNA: TGTGCCATCACGAGCGGGGGGGTCACAGATACGCAGTATTTT.

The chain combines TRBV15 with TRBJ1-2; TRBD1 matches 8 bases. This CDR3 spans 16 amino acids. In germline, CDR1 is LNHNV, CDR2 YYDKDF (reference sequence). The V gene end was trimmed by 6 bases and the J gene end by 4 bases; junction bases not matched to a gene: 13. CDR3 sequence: CATSPGQEATTYGYTF. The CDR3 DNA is TGTGCCACCAGTCCGGGACAGGAGGCCACTACCTATGGCTACACCTTC.

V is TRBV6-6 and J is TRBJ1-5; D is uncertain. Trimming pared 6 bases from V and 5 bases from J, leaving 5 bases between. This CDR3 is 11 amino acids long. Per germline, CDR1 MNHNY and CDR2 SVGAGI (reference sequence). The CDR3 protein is CASSLDQPQHF. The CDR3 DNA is TGTGCCAGCAGCCTAGATCAGCCCCAGCATTTT.

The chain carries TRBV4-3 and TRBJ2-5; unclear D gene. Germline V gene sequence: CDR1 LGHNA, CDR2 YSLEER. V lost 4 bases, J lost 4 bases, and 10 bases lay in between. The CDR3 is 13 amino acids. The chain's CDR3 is CASSPSPPETQYF. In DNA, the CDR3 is TGCGCCAGCAGCCCATCTCCCCCAGAGACCCAGTACTTC.

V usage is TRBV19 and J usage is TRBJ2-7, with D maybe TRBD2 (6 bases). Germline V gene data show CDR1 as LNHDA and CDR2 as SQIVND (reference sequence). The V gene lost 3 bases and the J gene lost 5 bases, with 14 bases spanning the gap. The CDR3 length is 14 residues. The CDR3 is CASSITRERDEQYF. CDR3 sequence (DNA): TGTGCCAGTAGTATTACGAGGGAGCGGGACGAGCAGTACTTC.

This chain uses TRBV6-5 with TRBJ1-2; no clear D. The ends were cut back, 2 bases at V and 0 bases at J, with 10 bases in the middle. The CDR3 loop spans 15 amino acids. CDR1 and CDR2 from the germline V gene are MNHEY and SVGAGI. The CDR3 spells CASSYIAGTNYGYTF. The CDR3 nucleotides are TGTGCCAGCAGTTACATAGCGGGGACTAACTATGGCTACACCTTC.

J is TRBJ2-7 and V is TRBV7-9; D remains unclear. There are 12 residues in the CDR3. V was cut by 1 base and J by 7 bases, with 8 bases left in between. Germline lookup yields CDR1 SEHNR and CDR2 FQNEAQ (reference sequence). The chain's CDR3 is CASSLEHGEQYF. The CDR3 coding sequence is TGTGCCAGCAGCTTAGAACATGGGGAGCAGTACTTC.

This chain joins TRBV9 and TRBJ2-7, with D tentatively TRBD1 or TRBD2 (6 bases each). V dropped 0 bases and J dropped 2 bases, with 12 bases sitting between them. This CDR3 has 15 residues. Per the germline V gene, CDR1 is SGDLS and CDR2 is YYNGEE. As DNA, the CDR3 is TGTGCCAGCAGCGTAGCTGGCGGGACAACCTACGAGCAGTACTTC. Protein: CASSVAGGTTYEQYF.